The T cell receptor (beta chain) described here comes from a study of CD8+ T cells in alopecia areata. Study as a whole: Treated patients were given oral tofacitinib, which was dosed at 5 to 10 mg twice daily. Treated patients received severity scores based on the percentage of scalp area affected.

Germline values: CDR1 SGHRS, CDR2 YFSETQ. This CDR3 comprises 16 residues. V lost 4 bases to trimming and J lost 6 bases, with 20 bases between them. Specified treatment: oral pan-JAK inhibitor, 5-10 mg twice daily. Findings of the study overall: Administration of tofacitinib significantly diminished scalp clonality and expanded CD8+ clones within the top 100.

A note on this clone: What it binds is not known.

Reverse transcribed after extraction, RNA yielded cDNA as the sequencing template. The assay was immunoSEQ multiplex PCR, and TCRdb's table has in-frame clones only and misses some. The sample consists of more than 95,000 clones, 65% to 90% of them appearing once. This TCR was recovered from a human donor with alopecia areata. Sequenced here: CD8+ T cells sorted from blood, sampled around week 31, from a patient treated with tofacitinib. This chain links TRBV5-1 with TRBJ2-1; TRBD1 might be the D (5 bases). CDR3 DNA sequence: TGCGCCAGCAGCACGGCCGAGTCCAGGGTCCTCAATGAGCAGTTCTTC. Its translation: CASSTAESRVLNEQFF.